A single sample is the source of the 18 T cell receptor beta chains below, sequenced in a study of blood T cells in healthy people across ages. Through a sample-barcoded 5' primer and a J-beta primer mix, a second PCR was run for roughly 7 to 12 cycles. TCRdb fed the 5' RACE reads into MiXCR, producing one record per CDR3 protein. This sample has 950,000 to 1,200,000 distinct CDR3 sequences, with more than 30% found just once. What was sequenced was blood. The receptors were sampled from a man in his late teens or twenties in good health.

There are a few counts of this clonotype. The V and J genes are TRBV10-3 and TRBJ2-1; no clear D. Trimming left V 2 bases short and J 6 bases short, with 11 bases between. CDR1 and CDR2 from the germline V gene are ENHRY and SYGVKD. The CDR3 extends over 14 amino acids. The CDR3 spells CAISERQLVNEQFF. CDR3 sequence (DNA): TGTGCCATCAGTGAGCGGCAACTTGTCAATGAGCAGTTCTTC.

The chain employs TRBV20-1 and TRBJ2-1; 8 bases fit TRBD1. The CDR3 runs to 16 residues. V was pared by 4 bases and J by 6 bases, with 14 bases of the junction left unmatched. Germline V gene data show CDR1 as DFQATT and CDR2 as SNEGSKA (reference sequence). The CDR3 sequence is CSAKEIVDRESNEQFF. As DNA, the CDR3 is TGCAGTGCTAAGGAGATTGTGGACAGGGAATCCAATGAGCAGTTCTTC.

On this clonotype itself: Being one base from a much bigger clone, this may be a read error. The chain employs TRBV29-1 and TRBJ2-1; D tentatively fits TRBD1 or TRBD2 (5 bases each). Germline-derived CDR1 and CDR2 are SQVTM and ANQGSEA. The CDR3 has 15 residues. Trimming stripped 0 bases from V and 0 bases from J, with 9 bases between. For the CDR3, the DNA is TGCAGCGTTGAAGATCTTGGGGGCTCCTACAATGAGCAGTTCTTC. Its protein is CSVEDLGGSYNEQFF.

As to this clonotype: A read error may explain this, as a much larger clone is one base away. The chain couples TRBV6-2 or TRBV6-3 to TRBJ1-5, with a weak D call TRBD1 (5 bases). In germline, CDR1 is MNHEY, CDR2 SVGEGT. The ends were cut back, 5 bases at V and 6 bases at J, with 14 bases in the middle. This CDR3 has 14 amino acids. The CDR3 sequence is CASSDLGTSQPQHF. The CDR3 DNA reads as TGTGCCAGCAGTGACCTGGGGACGAGTCAGCCCCAGCATTTT.

The chain couples TRBV12-3 or TRBV12-4 to TRBJ2-3; TRBD1 might be the D (6 bases). There are 16 residues in the CDR3. The V and J ends lost 3 bases and 7 bases respectively, with 20 bases between them. The CDR3 DNA reads TGTGCCAGCAGTTTTCCCGGCACAGGGTTCCGGAATACGCAGTATTTT. Its protein is CASSFPGTGFRNTQYF.

There are a few counts of this clonotype. The chain is built from TRBV27 and TRBJ1-2; no definite D call. V was trimmed by 0 bases and J by 4 bases, leaving 12 bases between them. Germline CDR1 reads MNHEY; CDR2 reads SMNVEV (reference sequence). This CDR3 region has 15 residues. DNA of the CDR3: TGTGCCAGCAGTTTATCGGCCAGGTCCCCCTATGGCTACACCTTC. Its translation: CASSLSARSPYGYTF.

This clonotype was seen many times. The V and J genes are TRBV24-1 and TRBJ2-4, with 9 bases identical to TRBD1. CDR3 length: 16 residues. Germline V gene data show CDR1 as KGHDR and CDR2 as SFDVKD. V was clipped by 5 bases and J by 2 bases; unmatched bases: 6. The CDR3 loop is CATSGRTGDPKNIQYF. The CDR3 DNA sequence: TGTGCCACCAGTGGGAGGACAGGGGACCCCAAAAACATTCAGTACTTC.

CDR3 region: CASSFHGTGSYNEQFF. The CDR3 DNA sequence: TGTGCCAGCAGTTTCCACGGGACCGGCTCCTACAATGAGCAGTTCTTC. The chain is built from TRBV12-3 or TRBV12-4 and TRBJ2-1; D possibly uses TRBD1 or TRBD2 (5 bases each). The CDR3 spans 16 residues. The germline V and J ends were trimmed by 3 bases and 0 bases, with 12 bases remaining between them.

This clonotype was picked up a small number of times. The V and J genes are TRBV5-1 and TRBJ2-3; TRBD2 is a possible D gene (5 bases). The CDR3 sequence is 15 residues long. The germline V and J ends were trimmed by 2 bases and 1 base, with 11 bases remaining between them. Germline V gene sequence: CDR1 SGHRS, CDR2 YFSETQ. The CDR3 here is CASSFPGGRTDTQYF. CDR3 in DNA: TGCGCCAGCAGCTTCCCAGGAGGACGCACAGATACGCAGTATTTT.

V usage is TRBV7-9 and J usage is TRBJ2-1, with D unresolved. The germline V gene has CDR1 SEHNR and CDR2 FQNEAQ (reference sequence). The CDR3 is 13 residues long. V was shortened by 1 base and J by 7 bases, with 8 bases between the two germline ends. For the CDR3, the DNA is TGTGCCAGCAGCTTAGGAACAGAAAATGAGCAGTTCTTC. Amino acid sequence: CASSLGTENEQFF.

The chain is built from TRBV29-1 and TRBJ1-3; a possible D gene is TRBD1 (6 bases). This CDR3 has 13 amino acids. In germline, CDR1 is SQVTM, CDR2 ANQGSEA. Between the trimmed V and J ends, which lost 5 bases and 1 base, there was a span of 9 bases. CDR3 coding DNA: TGCAGCGTTAGAGGGGGATCTGGAAACACCATATATTTT. Its protein product is CSVRGGSGNTIYF.

V usage is TRBV6-1 and J usage is TRBJ1-2, with 9 bases matching TRBD1. CDR1 and CDR2 (germline): MNHNS, SASEGT. This CDR3 is 17 amino acids long. V shed 7 bases, J shed 4 bases, and the junction held 16 bases outside the gene matches. CDR3 nucleotide sequence: TGTGCCAGCAACACCATGGACAGGGGAAGAACAGTCTATGGCTACACCTTC. Translation: CASNTMDRGRTVYGYTF.

The rearrangement uses TRBV6-5 and TRBJ2-5, with D uncertain. This CDR3 has 15 amino acids. V was clipped by 2 bases and J by 4 bases, with 14 bases between them. The germline CDR1 and CDR2 sequences are MNHEY and SVGAGI. The CDR3: CASSYVGPPGETQYF. The CDR3 nucleotides read TGTGCCAGCAGTTACGTCGGACCCCCAGGAGAGACCCAGTACTTC.

This clonotype was counted between two and nine times. The chain links TRBV9 to TRBJ1-2; tentatively, D is TRBD1 (5 bases). Germline lookup yields CDR1 SGDLS and CDR2 YYNGEE. V was shortened by 6 bases and J by 2 bases, with 14 bases between the two germline ends. The CDR3 covers 14 residues. The chain's CDR3 is CASTGLGKNYGYTF. The CDR3 nucleotides are TGTGCCAGCACAGGGCTCGGGAAGAACTATGGCTACACCTTC.

This clonotype was detected only a few times. This chain uses TRBV20-1 with TRBJ2-3, with TRBD1 as a possible D gene (5 bases). V was trimmed by 5 bases and J by 0 bases, leaving 9 bases between them. This CDR3 has 13 residues. Germline V CDR1 and CDR2: DFQATT, SNEGSKA (reference sequence). CDR3 coding DNA: TGCAGTGCTTCGCAGGGTAGCACAGATACGCAGTATTTT. Translating it yields CSASQGSTDTQYF.

This chain uses TRBV12-3 or TRBV12-4 with TRBJ2-7, with 9 positions matching TRBD2. CDR3 length equals 15 residues. V lost 6 bases and J lost 7; bases outside the gene matches: 13. The CDR3 spells CASRPSGGPANEQYF. As DNA, the CDR3 is TGTGCCAGCAGACCCAGCGGGGGGCCTGCTAATGAGCAGTACTTC.

This clonotype has a count of ten or more. The chain recombines TRBV29-1 with TRBJ2-1; tentatively, D is TRBD1 (6 bases). Trimming removed 4 bases from V and 2 bases from J, with 9 bases in between. Looked up from germline, CDR1 is SQVTM and CDR2 is ANQGSEA. The CDR3 consists of 13 residues. DNA of the CDR3: TGCAGCGTTGGAGGGGGTACCTACAATGAGCAGTTCTTC. Translated, it gives CSVGGGTYNEQFF.

This clonotype occurred many times. The rearrangement links TRBV7-2 to TRBJ2-3, with TRBD2 identical over 12 bases. This CDR3 comprises 17 residues. CDR1 is SGHTA and CDR2 is FQGNSA in the germline V gene. Trimming removed 5 bases from V and 2 bases from J; junction bases left unmatched: 8. The CDR3 region has the DNA TGTGCCAGCAGCCTAGGACTAGCGGGGACCTTCACAGATACGCAGTATTTT. Protein product: CASSLGLAGTFTDTQYF.